The 30 T cell receptor beta chains presented below share a single source sample, sequenced in a study of blood T cell repertoires in COVID-19. Some clones are missing from TCRdb's copy, which holds only in-frame ones; the method was immunoSEQ multiplex PCR. This table has over 250,000 clones, about 88% appearing once. The sample was peripheral blood. The source of these receptors is a man in his sixties who had recovered from COVID-19.

This rearrangement joins TRBV9 to TRBJ2-1; 9 positions agree with TRBD2. The CDR3 is 15 residues long. V lost 0 bases to trimming and J lost 7 bases; unmatched junction nucleotides: 5. Germline CDR1 and CDR2: SGDLS and YYNGEE. CDR3 loop: CASSVGSGGSNEQFF. The CDR3 coding sequence is TGTGCCAGCAGCGTAGGAAGCGGGGGGTCGAATGAGCAGTTCTTC.

The V gene is TRBV19, the J gene TRBJ2-7; 13 positions agree with TRBD2. CDR3 length: 17 residues. Germline V gene data show CDR1 as LNHDA and CDR2 as SQIVND (reference sequence). The V and J ends lost 4 bases and 2 bases, in that order; junction bases with no gene match: 8. CDR3 region: CASSTRTSGGPPYEQYF. The CDR3 nucleotides are TGTGCCAGTAGTACTCGGACTAGCGGGGGCCCGCCCTACGAGCAGTACTTC.

V is TRBV7-9 and J is TRBJ2-7; D is undetermined. CDR1 is SEHNR, CDR2 FQNEAQ, per germline (reference sequence). Trimming pared 3 bases from V and 3 bases from J, leaving 15 bases between. The CDR3 consists of 15 residues. The CDR3 DNA sequence: TGTGCCAGCAGCTTGGCGGTAGTGCCAAACTACGAGCAGTACTTC. Residues: CASSLAVVPNYEQYF.

This clone was seen a few times. The V call is TRBV6-2 or TRBV6-3, the J call TRBJ2-1; D is unresolved. The CDR3 length is 13 residues. Between the trimmed V and J ends, which lost 5 bases and 6 bases, there was a span of 11 bases. Germline V CDR1 and CDR2: MNHEY, SVGEGT. The CDR3 sequence is CASSRGNSNEQFF. Here the CDR3 DNA reads TGTGCCAGCAGTCGAGGTAATTCCAATGAGCAGTTCTTC.

The DNA for the CDR3 is TGTGCCAGCAGCGGCCAGGGGCGGAACTATGGCTACACCTTC. Its translation is CASSGQGRNYGYTF. The rearrangement joins TRBV9 to TRBJ1-2, with D possibly being TRBD1 (6 bases). Per the germline V gene, CDR1 is SGDLS and CDR2 is YYNGEE. V was pared by 3 bases and J by 2 bases, with 11 bases between. The CDR3 runs to 14 residues.

J is TRBJ1-2 and V is TRBV5-4; TRBD1 is a possible D gene (5 bases). Trimming took off 0 bases at V and 0 bases at J, with 6 bases between the two ends. The CDR3 is made up of 14 amino acids. Germline loops: CDR1 SGHNT, CDR2 YYREEE (reference sequence). CDR3 bases: TGTGCCAGCAGCTTGGTAGGGGCTAACTATGGCTACACCTTC. Translating gives CASSLVGANYGYTF.

The chain is built from TRBV30 and TRBJ2-3, with 12 bases that match TRBD2. The CDR3 length is 14 residues. Trimming removed 8 bases from V and 7 bases from J; junction bases left unmatched: 10. Germline assignment: CDR1 GTSNPN and CDR2 SVGIG (reference sequence). The CDR3 spells CARASGGGRNTQYF. The CDR3 DNA reads TGTGCCCGGGCTAGCGGGGGGGGCAGGAATACGCAGTATTTT.

The V gene is TRBV13, the J gene TRBJ1-3; no clear D gene. This CDR3 is 17 amino acids long. Between the trimmed V and J ends, which lost 2 bases and 2 bases, there was a span of 16 bases. Germline loops: CDR1 PRHDT, CDR2 FYEKMQ (reference sequence). CDR3 amino acids: CASSLYSSWSAGNTIYF. The CDR3 DNA follows: TGTGCCAGCAGCTTATATTCATCATGGAGCGCTGGAAACACCATATATTTT.

This clone was seen just once. The CDR3 coding sequence is TGTGCCAGCAGCCTCCGGACAGGGTGGAATCAGCCCCAGCATTTT. This encodes CASSLRTGWNQPQHF. The gene calls are TRBV7-2 and TRBJ1-5; 8 bases match TRBD1. Germline CDR1 SGHTA, CDR2 FQGNSA. The length of the CDR3 is 15 residues. Losses at the gene ends were 5 bases for V and 4 bases for J; bases not matched to a gene: 7.

This chain joins TRBV29-1 and TRBJ2-3, with 11 bases aligning to TRBD1. Germline V gene lookup returns CDR1 SQVTM and CDR2 ANQGSEA. The CDR3 contains 14 residues. Trimming removed 5 bases from V and 2 bases from J; junction bases left unmatched: 3. CDR3 region: CSVRGQGVTDTQYF. The CDR3 DNA sequence: TGCAGCGTTCGGGGACAGGGGGTCACAGATACGCAGTATTTT.

The chain carries TRBV12-3 or TRBV12-4 and TRBJ1-4; D may be TRBD1 (5 bases). This CDR3 spans 13 amino acids. V was trimmed by 2 bases and J by 8 bases, leaving 9 bases between them. The CDR3 nucleotides are TGTGCCAGCAGTTTATTGGGGGGAGAAAAACTGTTTTTT. Translation: CASSLLGGEKLFF.

The chain employs TRBV6-5 and TRBJ1-1; 8 nucleotides align to TRBD1. This CDR3 region has 15 residues. V was pared by 6 bases and J by 3 bases, with 9 bases of the junction left unmatched. From germline, CDR1 is MNHEY and CDR2 SVGAGI. DNA for the CDR3: TGTGCCAGCAGAATAGAAAGACAGGGGTACACTGAAGCTTTCTTT. Amino acid sequence: CASRIERQGYTEAFF.

This clone was seen only a few times. The chain links TRBV18 to TRBJ1-1; the match to TRBD1 covers 10 bases. The CDR3 is 14 amino acids. J was trimmed by 10 bases and V by 3 bases; bases with no gene match: 8. Germline CDR1 and CDR2: KGHSH and LQKENI. CDR3 loop: CASSPIQGQGSAFF. In nucleotides, the CDR3 is TGTGCCAGCTCACCTATCCAGGGACAGGGGTCAGCTTTCTTT.

The chain links TRBV7-2 to TRBJ2-3; 8 positions match TRBD2. The CDR3 consists of 15 residues. Germline V gene data show CDR1 as SGHTA and CDR2 as FQGNSA. V lost 3 bases to trimming and J lost 8 bases; unmatched junction nucleotides: 10. The CDR3 spells CASSLWAGGSGTQYF. DNA of the CDR3: TGTGCCAGCAGCTTGTGGGCGGGGGGATCAGGTACGCAGTATTTT.

The genes are TRBV4-1 and TRBJ1-4; TRBD1 aligns across 10 bases. This CDR3 is 16 amino acids long. With V trimmed by 2 bases and J by 6 bases, 6 bases remained unmatched. Germline lookup yields CDR1 MGHRA and CDR2 YSYEKL. The CDR3 DNA reads TGCGCCAGCAGCCAAAACGCCGGGACAGGGGATGAAAAACTGTTTTTT. Encoded protein: CASSQNAGTGDEKLFF.

The chain is built from TRBV5-1 and TRBJ2-2, with 7 bases that match TRBD1. CDR1 SGHRS and CDR2 YFSETQ come from the germline V gene. V shed 4 bases and J 0 bases; nucleotides not matched to a gene: 6. The CDR3 is made up of 16 amino acids. CDR3 nucleotide sequence: TGCGCCAGCAGCCCCGGGACAGAAACGAACACCGGGGAGCTGTTTTTT. Its protein is CASSPGTETNTGELFF.

The V and J genes are TRBV9 and TRBJ1-2; 10 bases align to TRBD1. Germline loops: CDR1 SGDLS, CDR2 YYNGEE. This CDR3 comprises 16 residues. V lost 1 base, J lost 8 bases, and 11 bases stayed unmatched. The CDR3 DNA is TGTGCCAGCAGCGTACGTAGCGCGACAGGGGGCGAGGGCTACACCTTC. Amino acid sequence: CASSVRSATGGEGYTF.

This chain uses TRBV6-5 with TRBJ2-7, with D perhaps matching TRBD1 (6 bases). CDR1 and CDR2 from the germline V gene are MNHEY and SVGAGI. The CDR3 runs 15 residues. Trimming took 2 bases from V and 3 from J, leaving 14 bases between them. The CDR3 reads CASSYKDSGYYEQYF. The CDR3 DNA is TGTGCCAGCAGTTACAAGGACAGCGGCTACTACGAGCAGTACTTC.

The CDR3 DNA follows: TGTGCCAGCAGTTTTAGAGGGGGTAAAGACAATGAGCAGTTCTTC. Its translation is CASSFRGGKDNEQFF. The chain employs TRBV7-9 and TRBJ2-1; D may be TRBD1 (6 bases). Germline-derived CDR1 and CDR2 are SEHNR and FQNEAQ (reference sequence). V was trimmed by 6 bases and J by 5 bases, leaving 17 bases between them. The CDR3 contains 15 residues.

This clone was counted a single time. The rearrangement joins TRBV21-1 to TRBJ2-4; TRBD1, the D gene given by the table, was not confirmed from the DNA. TRBV21-1 is a listed pseudogene. The CDR3 runs 14 residues. The CDR3 sequence: CARESGTEKNIQYF. DNA for the CDR3: TGTGCCAGGGAGTCCGGGACAGAAAAAAACATTCAGTACTTC.

The chain recombines TRBV3-1 (or the pseudogene TRBV3-2) with TRBJ1-6; 8 nucleotides match TRBD1. The J segment lost 2 bases and the V segment lost 4 bases, leaving 4 bases of the junction unmatched. This CDR3 has 16 residues. The germline gives CDR1 LGHDT, CDR2 YNNKEL (reference sequence). The CDR3 loop reads CASSRRQGTYNSPLHF. CDR3 nucleotide sequence: TGTGCCAGCAGCCGGCGACAGGGGACCTATAATTCACCCCTCCACTTT.

The chain employs TRBV7-9 and TRBJ1-1; no firm D call. This CDR3 has 14 residues. CDR1 is SEHNR, CDR2 FQNEAQ, per germline (reference sequence). V was cut by 2 bases and J by 2 bases, with 9 bases left in between. The chain's CDR3 is CASSLSNINTEAFF. As DNA, the CDR3 is TGTGCCAGCAGCTTATCCAACATCAACACTGAAGCTTTCTTT.

This clone was detected once. J is TRBJ1-2 and V is TRBV9; D may be TRBD1 (5 bases). Germline V gene lookup returns CDR1 SGDLS and CDR2 YYNGEE. The ends were cut back, 0 bases at V and 4 bases at J, with 19 bases in the middle. This CDR3 contains 17 residues. The CDR3 protein is CASSVGRRQTAGYGYTF. The DNA for the CDR3 is TGTGCCAGCAGCGTAGGCCGAAGGCAGACAGCGGGCTATGGCTACACCTTC. Full variable domain (remainder filled in from reference TRBV9 and TRBJ1-2): DSGVTQTPKHLITATGQRVTLRCSPRSGDLSVYWYQQSLDQGLQFLIQYYNGEERAKGNILERFSAQQFPDLHSELNLSSLELGDSALYFCASSVGRRQTAGYGYTFGSGTRLTVV.

This rearrangement joins TRBV3-1 (or the pseudogene TRBV3-2) to TRBJ2-5; TRBD2 agrees at 12 bases. Germline V gene data show CDR1 as LGHDT and CDR2 as YNNKEL (reference sequence). The CDR3 sequence is 14 residues long. V lost 6 bases, J lost 4 bases, and 3 bases stayed unmatched. The CDR3, as DNA: TGTGCCAGCAGGGCTAGCGGGGGGGCAGAGACCCAGTACTTC. Translated: CASRASGGAETQYF.

V and J are TRBV24-1 and TRBJ2-1; D may be TRBD2 (7 bases). The CDR3 has 15 amino acids. V was pared by 4 bases and J by 4 bases, with 13 bases between. Per germline, CDR1 KGHDR and CDR2 SFDVKD. Written as DNA, the CDR3 is TGTGCCACCAGTGAAGGGGGGGCATGGTACAATGAGCAGTTCTTC. Translating it yields CATSEGGAWYNEQFF.

This rearrangement joins TRBV6-5 to TRBJ1-2; D is unresolved. Germline V lookup: CDR1 MNHEY, CDR2 SVGAGI. The V gene lost 8 bases and the J gene lost 0 bases, with 10 bases spanning the gap. CDR3 length: 13 residues. CDR3 sequence (DNA): TGTGCCAGCCGGGAAATCGCTAACTATGGCTACACCTTC. This codes for CASREIANYGYTF.

This sequence joins TRBV5-1 and TRBJ2-7, with TRBD1 as a possible D gene (6 bases). The length of the CDR3 is 13 residues. Per the germline V gene, CDR1 is SGHRS and CDR2 is YFSETQ. Between the trimmed V and J ends, which lost 4 bases and 5 bases, there was a span of 13 bases. The CDR3 sequence is CASSKIQGHEQYF. In DNA, the CDR3 is TGCGCCAGCAGCAAGATCCAGGGGCACGAGCAGTACTTC. Looking up the rest from reference TRBV5-1 and TRBJ2-7 gives the full variable domain: KAGVTQTPRYLIKTRGQQVTLSCSPISGHRSVSWYQQTPGQGLQFLFEYFSETQRNKGNFPGRFSGRQFSNSRSEMNVSTLELGDSALYLCASSKIQGHEQYFGPGTRLTVT.

The genes are TRBV2 and TRBJ1-6; TRBD1 might be the D (6 bases). Germline V gene lookup returns CDR1 SNHLY and CDR2 FYNNEI. Trimming shortened V by 4 bases and J by 7 bases, and 14 bases separated the two germline ends. The CDR3 is 15 amino acids. Here the CDR3 DNA reads TGTGCCAGCAGTGGGGGGCAGAGTATGAATTCACCCCTCCACTTT. It is translated as CASSGGQSMNSPLHF.

This rearrangement joins TRBV19 to TRBJ2-1; 9 bases agree with TRBD2. CDR1 and CDR2 from the germline V gene are LNHDA and SQIVND (reference sequence). Trimming removed 4 bases from V and 7 bases from J; junction bases left unmatched: 11. There are 16 residues in the CDR3. The CDR3 region has the DNA TGTGCCAGTAGTAGACGGGGAGCGGGGGGTTTGAATGAGCAGTTCTTC. Protein sequence: CASSRRGAGGLNEQFF. The full variable domain, with the rest looked up from reference TRBV19 and TRBJ2-1, is DGGITQSPKYLFRKEGQNVTLSCEQNLNHDAMYWYRQDPGQGLRLIYYSQIVNDFQKGDIAEGYSVSREKKESFPLTVTSAQKNPTAFYLCASSRRGAGGLNEQFFGPGTRLTVL.

The chain has TRBV2 and TRBJ2-1, with D tentatively TRBD1 (6 bases). Germline assignment: CDR1 SNHLY and CDR2 FYNNEI. This CDR3 is 18 amino acids long. V shed 3 bases and J shed 10 bases, with 28 bases lying between them. The CDR3: CASSEGRLGQPSSGEQFF. For the CDR3, the DNA is TGTGCCAGCAGTGAGGGCCGTTTGGGACAACCATCCTCGGGAGAGCAGTTCTTC.